This TCR beta chain emerged from a study of technical replicates of blood from a handful of donors. Method: immunoSEQ multiplex PCR; TCRdb's copy keeps in-frame clones and lacks some. The sample includes some 62,000 clones, over 75% of them seen just once. Per germline, CDR1 SGHRS and CDR2 YFSETQ. This CDR3 contains 14 residues. Trimming at V came to 1 base and at J to 9 bases, leaving 6 bases not matched to a gene. This TCR was recovered from a human donor in good health. Some clones in this sample may be carry-over from other donors' samples. The rearrangement uses TRBV5-1 and TRBJ2-1; 8 bases agree with TRBD2. Sequencing was done on a sample of PBMCs. CDR3 sequence reads: CASSLLRGGGEQFF. CDR3 DNA: TGCGCCAGCAGCTTGTTACGGGGGGGCGGTGAGCAGTTCTTC.